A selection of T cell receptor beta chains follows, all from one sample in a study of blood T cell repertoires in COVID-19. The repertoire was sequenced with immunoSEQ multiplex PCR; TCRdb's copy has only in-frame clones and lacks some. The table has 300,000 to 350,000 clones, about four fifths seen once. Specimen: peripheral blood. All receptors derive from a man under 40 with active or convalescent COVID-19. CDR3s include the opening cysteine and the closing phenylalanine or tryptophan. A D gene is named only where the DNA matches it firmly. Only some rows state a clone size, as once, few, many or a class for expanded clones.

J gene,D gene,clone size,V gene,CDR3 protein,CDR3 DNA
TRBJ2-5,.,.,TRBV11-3,CASSLRGRTETQYF,TGTGCCAGCAGCTTACGGGGGAGGACGGAGACCCAGTACTTC
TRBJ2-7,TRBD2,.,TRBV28,CASSPTRGLARPTYEQYF,TGTGCCAGCAGCCCTACCCGGGGACTAGCGCGCCCCACCTACGAGCAGTACTTC
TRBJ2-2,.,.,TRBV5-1,CATRPTDLAYLSAGELFF,TGCGCCACCCGTCCTACGGATCTTGCGTATCTAAGCGCCGGGGAGCTGTTTTTT
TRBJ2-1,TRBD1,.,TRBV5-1,CASSLALDRVAEQFF,TGCGCCAGCAGCTTGGCCTTGGACAGGGTGGCTGAGCAGTTCTTC
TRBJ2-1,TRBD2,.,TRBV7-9,CASSFWKREGNEQFF,TGTGCCAGCAGCTTTTGGAAGCGGGAAGGTAATGAGCAGTTCTTC
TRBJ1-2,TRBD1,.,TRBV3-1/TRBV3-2,CASSPRQGSSYGYTF,TGTGCCAGCAGCCCCCGACAGGGGAGTAGCTATGGCTACACCTTC
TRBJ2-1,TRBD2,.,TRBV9,CASSVAGSGRPPYNEQFF,TGTGCCAGCAGCGTAGCAGGTAGCGGGAGACCCCCCTACAATGAGCAGTTCTTC
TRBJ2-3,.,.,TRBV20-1,CSAELTDTQYF,TGCAGTGCCGAACTCACAGATACGCAGTATTTT
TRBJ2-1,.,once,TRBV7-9,CASSLRDRGSEHNEQFF,TGTGCCAGCAGCTTAAGGGATAGGGGTTCCGAACACAATGAGCAGTTCTTC
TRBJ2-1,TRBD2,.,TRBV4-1,CASSQGTRLINEQFF,TGCGCCAGCAGCCAAGGGACTAGGCTGATCAATGAGCAGTTCTTC
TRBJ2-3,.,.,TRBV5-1,CASSLRVTDTQYF,TGCGCCAGCAGCTTGAGAGTAACAGATACGCAGTATTTT
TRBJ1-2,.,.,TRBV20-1,CSASGQDRNTAIGYTF,TGCAGTGCTAGTGGACAAGACAGGAATACCGCAATTGGCTACACCTTC
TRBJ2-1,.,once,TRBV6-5,CASSSAGLGDDEQFF,TGTGCCAGCAGTTCGGCGGGACTGGGTGACGATGAGCAGTTCTTC
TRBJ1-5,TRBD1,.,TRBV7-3,CASSSRDSTNQPQHF,TGTGCCAGCAGCTCCCGGGACAGTACCAATCAGCCCCAGCATTTT
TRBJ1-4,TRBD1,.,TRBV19,CASRGQGVSNEKLFF,TGTGCCAGCCGAGGACAGGGGGTCTCTAATGAAAAACTGTTTTTT
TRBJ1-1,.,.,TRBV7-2,CASRDQVNTEAFF,TGTGCCAGCAGAGATCAGGTGAACACTGAAGCTTTCTTT
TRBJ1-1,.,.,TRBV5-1,CASSLGGPMNTEAFF,TGCGCCAGCAGCTTGGGCGGCCCCATGAACACTGAAGCTTTCTTT
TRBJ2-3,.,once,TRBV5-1,CASSFQGREGTDTQYF,TGCGCCAGCAGCTTTCAGGGCAGGGAAGGGACAGATACGCAGTATTTT
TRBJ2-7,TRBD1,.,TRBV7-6,CASSSPGQGDEQYF,TGTGCCAGCAGCTCACCGGGACAGGGAGACGAGCAGTACTTC
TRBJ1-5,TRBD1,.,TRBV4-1,CASGRDRVNQPQHF,TGCGCCAGCGGCCGGGACAGGGTCAATCAGCCCCAGCATTTT
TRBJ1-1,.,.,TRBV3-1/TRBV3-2,CASSQETRPNTEAFF,TGTGCCAGCAGCCAAGAGACAAGACCAAACACTGAAGCTTTCTTT
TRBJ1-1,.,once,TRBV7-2,CASSLGWGGSEAFF,TGTGCCAGCAGTCTAGGGTGGGGTGGGAGTGAAGCTTTCTTT
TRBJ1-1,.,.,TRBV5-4,CASSLFGGRRTEAFF,TGTGCCAGCAGCTTGTTTGGCGGGAGGCGAACTGAAGCTTTCTTT
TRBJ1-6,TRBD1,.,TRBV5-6,CASSFRQGNSPLHF,TGTGCCAGCAGCTTTCGACAGGGAAATTCACCCCTCCACTTT
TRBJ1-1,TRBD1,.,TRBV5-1,CASSSGQGGENTEAFF,TGCGCCAGCAGCTCTGGACAGGGAGGGGAGAACACTGAAGCTTTCTTT
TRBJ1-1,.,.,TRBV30,CAWTGWENTEAFF,TGTGCCTGGACAGGGTGGGAGAACACTGAAGCTTTCTTT
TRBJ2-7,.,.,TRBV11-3,CASSPQDTSYEQYF,TGTGCCAGCAGCCCGCAGGACACCTCCTACGAGCAGTACTTC
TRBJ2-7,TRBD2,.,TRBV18,CASSPRGGGPSREQYF,TGTGCCAGCTCACCACGAGGCGGGGGGCCCTCCCGGGAGCAGTACTTC
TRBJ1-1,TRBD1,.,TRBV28,CASFQARGRGEAFF,TGTGCCAGTTTCCAGGCCAGGGGGCGGGGTGAAGCTTTCTTT
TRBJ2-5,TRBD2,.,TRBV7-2,CASSVGLAGVETQYF,TGTGCCAGCAGCGTGGGACTAGCGGGGGTAGAGACCCAGTACTTC
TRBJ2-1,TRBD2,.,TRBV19,CASSLAGDGREQFF,TGTGCCAGTAGTTTAGCGGGTGACGGGAGGGAGCAGTTCTTC
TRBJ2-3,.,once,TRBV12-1,CASSFVVDTQYF,TGTGCCAGCAGCTTTGTAGTAGATACGCAGTATTTT
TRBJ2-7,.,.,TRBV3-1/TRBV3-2,CASKRGAGDYEQYF,TGTGCCAGCAAAAGGGGGGCGGGAGACTACGAGCAGTACTTC
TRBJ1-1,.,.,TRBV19,CASSKTVDNTEAFF,TGTGCCAGTAGTAAGACAGTAGATAACACTGAAGCTTTCTTT
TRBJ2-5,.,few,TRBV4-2,CASSQDLRYQETQYF,TGTGCCAGCAGCCAAGATCTACGGTACCAAGAGACCCAGTACTTC
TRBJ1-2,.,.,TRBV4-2,CASSQSKVSPRQHGYTF,TGTGCCAGCAGCCAGTCAAAGGTGAGCCCTCGACAACATGGCTACACCTTC
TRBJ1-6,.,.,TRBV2,CASAPEYNSPLHF,TGTGCCAGCGCCCCTGAGTATAATTCACCCCTCCACTTT
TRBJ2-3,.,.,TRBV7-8,CASSLGPKDTQYF,TGTGCCAGCAGCTTAGGGCCGAAAGATACGCAGTATTTT
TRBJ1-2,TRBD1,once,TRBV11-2,CASSSRGYGYTF,TGTGCCAGCAGCTCCAGGGGGTATGGCTACACCTTC
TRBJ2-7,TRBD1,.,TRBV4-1,CASSRGQGDFDEQYF,TGCGCCAGCAGCCGGGGACAGGGAGATTTCGACGAGCAGTACTTC
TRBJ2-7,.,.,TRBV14,CASSQEEGASYEQYF,TGTGCCAGCAGCCAAGAGGAGGGGGCCTCCTACGAGCAGTACTTC
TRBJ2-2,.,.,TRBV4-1,CASSQDPGSGELFF,TGCGCCAGCAGCCAAGACCCAGGGTCCGGGGAGCTGTTTTTT
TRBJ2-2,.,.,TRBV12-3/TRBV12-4,CASSPLRGLFF,TGTGCCAGCAGCCCCTTAAGAGGGCTGTTTTTT
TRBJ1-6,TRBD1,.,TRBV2,CASTADRAPDNSPLHF,TGTGCCAGCACCGCGGACAGGGCCCCCGATAATTCACCCCTCCACTTT
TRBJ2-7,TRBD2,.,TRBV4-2,CASSQGGLATHEQYF,TGTGCCAGCAGCCAAGGGGGACTAGCGACCCACGAGCAGTACTTC